This paragraph reports one T cell receptor beta chain. Its antigen is still unknown. The donors, nominally healthy at sampling, likely had unrecorded immune exposures. The CDR3 has 14 amino acids. The germline V gene encodes CDR1 SGHVS and CDR2 FNYEAQ. V was trimmed by 0 bases and J by 6 bases, leaving 11 bases between them. The source of the sample is a study of cytomegalovirus exposure and HLA in healthy donors. Broader study findings: A further, later analysis showed that HLA-associated TCR beta chains (compared with equally common others) were more clonally expanded. Excluded: some indistinguishable V segments such as TRBV6-2 and TRBV6-3. From TCR beta sequences, most subjects' HLA-A and HLA-B alleles were reportedly predicted accurately.

PCR used 60 Vbeta primers and 13 Jbeta primers. TCRdb's copy holds only in-frame clones and misses some; the assay was immunoSEQ multiplex PCR. The sample consists of about 140,000 clones, 77% of them appearing once. The sequenced sample was PBMCs. The TCR sequence derives from a female donor in good health and CMV-seronegative. The V gene is TRBV7-6, the J gene TRBJ2-5; D is ambiguous. CDR3 coding DNA: TGTGCCAGCAGCTTAGCGTCCGGGTCCAAGACCCAGTACTTC. This sequence encodes CASSLASGSKTQYF.